The next 13 T cell receptor beta chains were all read from a single sample in a study of cytomegalovirus exposure and HLA in healthy donors (dated by TCRdb to about 2017). Libraries were constructed by the immunoSEQ multiplex PCR assay. In TCRdb, the immuneACCESS table is reduced to in-frame sequences with V and J assigned. These tables do not hold every clone; where another copy was compared, an unresolved V gene accounts for under half, and the others remain unexplained. Within this sample are some 110,000 clones, with around 89% of them counted one time only. Jointly, the top ten make up 1.5% to 2% of the sample. The sample taken for sequencing was PBMCs. All receptors derive from a woman aged 18-30 years in good health and CMV-seropositive.

This chain joins TRBV28 and TRBJ1-1; perhaps TRBD1 as D (5 bases). The CDR3 runs 14 residues. From germline, CDR1 is MDHEN and CDR2 SYDVKM. V gave up 3 bases and J gave up 4 bases, with 12 bases separating them. The CDR3 DNA reads TGTGCCAGCAGTTTTGCAGGGAGGGGCACTGAAGCTTTCTTT. Encoded protein: CASSFAGRGTEAFF.

This rearrangement joins TRBV27 to TRBJ1-5; unclear D gene. Trimming shortened V by 6 bases and J by 2 bases, and 8 bases separated the two germline ends. Germline V gene lookup returns CDR1 MNHEY and CDR2 SMNVEV (reference sequence). The CDR3 is 13 amino acids. The CDR3 DNA follows: TGTGCCAGCAGCGTGGAGGGCAATCAGCCCCAGCATTTT. It encodes CASSVEGNQPQHF.

The chain combines TRBV9 with TRBJ1-3, with 9 bases lining up with TRBD1. V gave up 2 bases and J gave up 4 bases; unmatched junction bases: 7. The V gene's germline CDR1 is SGDLS and CDR2 YYNGEE. The CDR3 loop spans 16 amino acids. Here the CDR3 DNA reads TGTGCCAGCAGCGTGGACTGGGACAGGGTAGGAAACACCATATATTTT. Its translation is CASSVDWDRVGNTIYF.

The V and J genes are TRBV7-9 and TRBJ1-5; D not resolved. Germline V lookup: CDR1 SEHNR, CDR2 FQNEAQ (reference sequence). The length of the CDR3 is 14 residues. V was cut by 1 base and J by 1 base, with 5 bases left in between. As DNA, the CDR3 is TGTGCCAGCAGCTTAGGCAGGAGCAATCAGCCCCAGCATTTT. Its protein product is CASSLGRSNQPQHF.

The chain joins TRBV27 to TRBJ1-1; D ambiguous. Germline V gives CDR1 MNHEY, CDR2 SMNVEV (reference sequence). The CDR3 has 16 residues. The V end was cut by 5 bases, the J end by 0 bases, with 16 bases between. The CDR3 DNA reads as TGTGCCAGCAGTCTCTACGGTTATCCCATGAACACTGAAGCTTTCTTT. It yields the protein CASSLYGYPMNTEAFF.

V and J are TRBV7-9 and TRBJ1-2; unclear D gene. V was pared by 0 bases and J by 5 bases, with 10 bases between. The germline V gene encodes CDR1 SEHNR and CDR2 FQNEAQ (reference sequence). The CDR3 covers 14 residues. The CDR3 region is CASSLAVSEYGYTF. CDR3 coding DNA: TGTGCCAGCAGCTTAGCGGTTTCTGAGTATGGCTACACCTTC.

The DNA of the CDR3 is TGTGCCAGTAGTATAGCCTATACAGGGGACTATGGCTACACCTTC. Translated: CASSIAYTGDYGYTF. The chain couples TRBV19 to TRBJ1-2; 7 positions agree with TRBD1. V shed 1 base, J shed 3 bases, and the junction held 5 bases outside the gene matches. This CDR3 has 15 amino acids. Germline-derived CDR1 and CDR2 are LNHDA and SQIVND (reference sequence).

The chain recombines TRBV2 with TRBJ1-2; TRBD1 aligns across 10 bases. V lost 2 bases, J lost 8 bases, and 11 bases stayed unmatched. The CDR3 contains 16 residues. CDR1 and CDR2 (germline): SNHLY, FYNNEI. The CDR3 here is CASSERETGGHNGYTF. As DNA, the CDR3 is TGTGCCAGCAGTGAACGGGAGACAGGGGGCCATAACGGCTACACCTTC.

This clone occurred once. The V gene is TRBV28, the J gene TRBJ1-2; perhaps TRBD1 as D (5 bases). Trimming pared 7 bases from V and 8 bases from J, leaving 14 bases between. This CDR3 spans 12 amino acids. The germline CDR1 and CDR2 sequences are MDHEN and SYDVKM. For the CDR3, the DNA is TGTGCCAGCATCGACAGTTCCAGGGGCTACACCTTC. This translates into CASIDSSRGYTF.

The chain is built from TRBV27 and TRBJ2-7; no clear D. CDR1 and CDR2 (germline): MNHEY, SMNVEV (reference sequence). Trimming stripped 2 bases from V and 5 bases from J, with 10 bases between. This CDR3 has 13 residues. The CDR3 spells CASSLGPQNEQYF. The DNA of the CDR3 is TGTGCCAGCAGTTTAGGTCCTCAGAACGAGCAGTACTTC.

This sequence joins TRBV10-3 and TRBJ1-3, with D tentatively TRBD1 (6 bases). This CDR3 spans 15 amino acids. Trimming left V 0 bases short and J 2 bases short, with 8 bases between. Germline V gene sequence: CDR1 ENHRY, CDR2 SYGVKD. In nucleotides, the CDR3 is TGTGCCATCAGTGAGTCAGGGGGAACTGGAAACACCATATATTTT. It codes for CAISESGGTGNTIYF.

This clone was detected once. CDR3 sequence: CASRRLAGPGNTIYF. Written as DNA, the CDR3 is TGTGCCAGTAGACGCCTGGCAGGGCCTGGAAACACCATATATTTT. The chain combines TRBV19 with TRBJ1-3, with D possibly matching TRBD1 (5 bases). The germline V and J ends were trimmed by 6 bases and 2 bases, with 14 bases remaining between them. This CDR3 comprises 15 residues. From germline, CDR1 is LNHDA and CDR2 SQIVND (reference sequence).

V gene TRBV27 combines with J gene TRBJ1-6; D is undetermined. V was trimmed by 0 bases and J by 7 bases, leaving 7 bases between them. The V gene's germline CDR1 is MNHEY and CDR2 SMNVEV (reference sequence). The CDR3 extends over 14 amino acids. The chain's CDR3 is CASSLSATNSPLHF. The CDR3 bases are TGTGCCAGCAGTTTATCGGCCACCAATTCACCCCTCCACTTT.